Detailed here is one T cell receptor beta chain. Study processing details: How many nucleated cells were present was estimated from reference gene primer amplification. The method was immunoSEQ multiplex PCR; TCRdb's version includes in-frame clones alone and lacks a portion of them. From that table come the V and J calls and clone size; the DNA was used to work out D and trimming. The sample lists some 120,000 clones; around 86% were seen once. Germline V gives CDR1 MGHRA, CDR2 YSYEKL. Trimming removed 0 bases from V and 8 bases from J; junction bases left unmatched: 18. The length of the CDR3 is 19 residues. This sample was included in a study of blood T cell repertoires in COVID-19. Study-level background: Sources were T cells, B-cell-depleted T cells, or PBMCs; the material itself was cDNA or gDNA.

V usage is TRBV4-1 and J usage is TRBJ1-2; 10 bases align to TRBD1. The specimen was peripheral blood. The sequence came from an elderly man with active or convalescent COVID-19. The CDR3 coding sequence is TGCGCCAGCAGCCAAGATCGGGGGGAATGGGACAGGGGAAAGGGCGGCTACACCTTC. Its translation is CASSQDRGEWDRGKGGYTF.